The T cell receptor (beta chain) described here comes from a study of a mutant IDH1 vaccine in newly diagnosed glioma. The time point denotes: week 35, safety follow-up. A single vaccine dose contained 300 ug of mutant IDH1 20-mer peptide, and topical imiquimod was used with it. Method: immunoSEQ multiplex PCR; TCRdb's copy keeps in-frame clones and lacks some. The sample holds 35,000 to 45,000 clones, approximately 80% seen once. The CDR3 length is 15 residues. CDR1 is GTSNPN and CDR2 is SVGIG in the germline V gene (reference sequence). Between the trimmed V and J ends, which lost 1 base and 5 bases, there was a span of 14 bases. Concerning this clone: No antigen is known for it.

The sequence was obtained from a woman between 45 and 60 years old with glioma. The specimen was PBMCs, collected from a glioma patient whose treatment included an IDH1 peptide vaccine. This chain uses TRBV30 with TRBJ1-4; D gene unclear. DNA for the CDR3: TGTGCCTGGAGTGCTGGGGTGCAATTCAATGAAAAACTGTTTTTT. This sequence encodes CAWSAGVQFNEKLFF. Full variable domain (outside the CDR3, taken from reference TRBV30 and TRBJ1-4): SQTIHQWPATLVQPVGSPLSLECTVEGTSNPNLYWYRQAAGRGLQLLFYSVGIGQISSEVPQNLSASRPQDRQFILSSKKLLLSDSGFYLCAWSAGVQFNEKLFFGSGTQLSVL.